This TCR beta chain was sequenced for a study of cytomegalovirus exposure and HLA in healthy donors. Germline loops: CDR1 LGHNA, CDR2 YNFKEQ. The CDR3 loop spans 17 amino acids. V was clipped by 7 bases and J by 1 base, with 19 bases between them. PCR employed 60 Vbeta and 13 Jbeta primers. Only in-frame clones appear in the TCRdb table, and some are missing; sequencing was by immunoSEQ multiplex PCR. The table has 40,000 to 55,000 clones, about two thirds seen once. Notes on this clone: What it binds is unknown.

Study results and limitations: It was only CMV serostatus that was available as immune exposure information. In a later analysis, several top co-occurrence clusters appeared linked to parvovirus B19, influenza, CMV and Epstein-Barr virus.

The receptor comes from a man aged 55 to 70 in good health and CMV-seropositive. The chain uses TRBV4-2 and TRBJ2-2; TRBD2 is a possible D gene (5 bases). The specimen sequenced was PBMCs. For the CDR3, the DNA is TGTGCCAGCACCCCGAGAGAAGGGAGCTGGAACACCGGGGAGCTGTTTTTT. Encoded protein: CASTPREGSWNTGELFF.